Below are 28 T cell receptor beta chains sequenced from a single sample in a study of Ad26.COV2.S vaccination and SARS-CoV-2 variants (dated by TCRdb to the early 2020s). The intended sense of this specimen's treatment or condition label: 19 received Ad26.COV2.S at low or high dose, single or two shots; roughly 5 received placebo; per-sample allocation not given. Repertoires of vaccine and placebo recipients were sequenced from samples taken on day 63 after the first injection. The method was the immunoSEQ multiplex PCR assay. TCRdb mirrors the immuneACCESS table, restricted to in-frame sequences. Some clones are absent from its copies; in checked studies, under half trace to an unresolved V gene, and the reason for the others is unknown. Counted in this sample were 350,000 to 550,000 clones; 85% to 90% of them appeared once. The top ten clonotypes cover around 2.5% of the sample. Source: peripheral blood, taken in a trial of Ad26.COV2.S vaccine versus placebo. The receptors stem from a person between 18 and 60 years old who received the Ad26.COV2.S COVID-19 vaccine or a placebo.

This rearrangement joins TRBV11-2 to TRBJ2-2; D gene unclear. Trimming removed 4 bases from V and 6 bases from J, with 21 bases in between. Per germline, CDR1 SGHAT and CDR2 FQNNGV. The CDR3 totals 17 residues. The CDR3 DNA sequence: TGTGCCAGCAGCTCCCCTCCAGAGGCGCAACTTTCCGGGGAGCTGTTTTTT. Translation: CASSSPPEAQLSGELFF.

The CDR3 is CATSVFAREIQPQHF. CDR3 nucleotide sequence: TGTGCCACCAGTGTCTTTGCCAGGGAGATTCAGCCCCAGCATTTT. This sequence joins TRBV24-1 and TRBJ1-5; tentatively, D is TRBD1 (5 bases). Looked up from germline, CDR1 is KGHDR and CDR2 is SFDVKD. The CDR3 has 15 amino acids. V dropped 5 bases and J dropped 6 bases, with 16 bases sitting between them.

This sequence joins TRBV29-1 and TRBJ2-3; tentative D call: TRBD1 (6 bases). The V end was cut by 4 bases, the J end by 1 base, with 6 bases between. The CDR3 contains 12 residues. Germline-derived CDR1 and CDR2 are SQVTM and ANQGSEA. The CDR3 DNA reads TGCAGCGTTGGGACAGGCACAGATACGCAGTATTTT. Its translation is CSVGTGTDTQYF.

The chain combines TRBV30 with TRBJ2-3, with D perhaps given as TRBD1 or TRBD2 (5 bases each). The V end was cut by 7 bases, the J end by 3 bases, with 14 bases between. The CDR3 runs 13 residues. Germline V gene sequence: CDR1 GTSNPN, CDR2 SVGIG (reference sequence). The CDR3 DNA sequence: TGTGCCTTGAACATCGGGGCGACAGATACGCAGTATTTT. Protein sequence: CALNIGATDTQYF.

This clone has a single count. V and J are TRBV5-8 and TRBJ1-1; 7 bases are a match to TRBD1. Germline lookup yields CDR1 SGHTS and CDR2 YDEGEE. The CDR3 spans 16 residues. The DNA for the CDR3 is TGTGGTTCCGCCCGAGCCGGAGACAGGGTCTGGACTGAAGCTTTCTTT. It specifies CGSARAGDRVWTEAFF.

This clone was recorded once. This chain's CDR3 is CASSITPTGVYNSPLHF. CDR3 nucleotides: TGTGCCAGCAGCATAACACCGACAGGGGTCTATAATTCACCCCTCCACTTT. This sequence joins TRBV9 and TRBJ1-6, with 8 positions matching TRBD1. V dropped 4 bases and J dropped 3; count of bases not matched to a gene: 9. The CDR3 length is 17 residues. CDR1 and CDR2 (germline): SGDLS, YYNGEE.

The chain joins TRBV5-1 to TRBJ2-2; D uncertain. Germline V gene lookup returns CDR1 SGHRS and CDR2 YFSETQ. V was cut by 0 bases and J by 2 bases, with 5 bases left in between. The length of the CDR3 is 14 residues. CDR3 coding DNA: TGCGCCAGCAGCTTGGCAAGAAACACCGGGGAGCTGTTTTTT. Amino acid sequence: CASSLARNTGELFF.

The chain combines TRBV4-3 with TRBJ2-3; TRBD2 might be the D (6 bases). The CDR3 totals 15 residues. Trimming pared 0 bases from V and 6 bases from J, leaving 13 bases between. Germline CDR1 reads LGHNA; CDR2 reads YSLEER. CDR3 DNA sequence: TGCGCCAGCAGCCAAGAAAGGGTCCTAGCGGATACGCAGTATTTT. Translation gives CASSQERVLADTQYF.

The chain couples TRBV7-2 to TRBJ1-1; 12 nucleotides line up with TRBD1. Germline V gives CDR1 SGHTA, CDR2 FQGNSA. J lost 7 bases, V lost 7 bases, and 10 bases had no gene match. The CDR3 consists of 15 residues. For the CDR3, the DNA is TGTGCCAGCATCCGCTCCTGGGACAGGGGGCGTGAAGCTTTCTTT. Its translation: CASIRSWDRGREAFF.

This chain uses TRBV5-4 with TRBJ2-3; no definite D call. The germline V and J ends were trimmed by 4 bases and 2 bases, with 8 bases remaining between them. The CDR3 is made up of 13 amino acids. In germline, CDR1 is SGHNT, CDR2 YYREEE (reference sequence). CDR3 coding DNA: TGTGCCAGCAGCACAAAGTCCACAGATACGCAGTATTTT. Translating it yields CASSTKSTDTQYF.

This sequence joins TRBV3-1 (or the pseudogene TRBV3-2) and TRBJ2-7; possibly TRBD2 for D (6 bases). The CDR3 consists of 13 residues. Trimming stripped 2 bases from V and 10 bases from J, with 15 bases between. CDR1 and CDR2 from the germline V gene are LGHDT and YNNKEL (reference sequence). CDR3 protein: CASSQSPGLSQYV. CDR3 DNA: TGTGCCAGCAGCCAAAGCCCCGGACTATCCCAGTACGTC.

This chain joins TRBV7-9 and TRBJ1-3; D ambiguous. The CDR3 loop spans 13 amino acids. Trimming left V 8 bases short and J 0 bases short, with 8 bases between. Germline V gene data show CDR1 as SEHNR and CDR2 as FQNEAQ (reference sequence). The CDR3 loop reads CASGRDSGNTIYF. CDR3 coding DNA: TGTGCCAGCGGACGGGACTCTGGAAACACCATATATTTT. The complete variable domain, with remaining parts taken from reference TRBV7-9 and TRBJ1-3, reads DTGVSQNPRHKITKRGQNVTFRCDPISEHNRLYWYRQTLGQGPEFLTYFQNEAQLEKSRLLSDRFSAERPKGSFSTLEIQRTEQGDSAMYLCASGRDSGNTIYFGEGSWLTVV.

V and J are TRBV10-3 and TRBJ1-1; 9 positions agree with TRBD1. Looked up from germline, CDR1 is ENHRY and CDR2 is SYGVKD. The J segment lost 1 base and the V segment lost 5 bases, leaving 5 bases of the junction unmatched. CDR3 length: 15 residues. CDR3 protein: CAISQQGAWNTEAFF. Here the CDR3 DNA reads TGTGCCATCAGTCAACAGGGGGCCTGGAACACTGAAGCTTTCTTT.

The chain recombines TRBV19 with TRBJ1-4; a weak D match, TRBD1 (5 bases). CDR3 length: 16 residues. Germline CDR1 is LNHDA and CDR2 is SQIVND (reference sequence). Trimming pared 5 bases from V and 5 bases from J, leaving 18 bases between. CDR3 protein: CASSFIQGKENEKLFF. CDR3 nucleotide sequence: TGTGCCAGTAGTTTTATTCAGGGAAAGGAGAATGAAAAACTGTTTTTT.

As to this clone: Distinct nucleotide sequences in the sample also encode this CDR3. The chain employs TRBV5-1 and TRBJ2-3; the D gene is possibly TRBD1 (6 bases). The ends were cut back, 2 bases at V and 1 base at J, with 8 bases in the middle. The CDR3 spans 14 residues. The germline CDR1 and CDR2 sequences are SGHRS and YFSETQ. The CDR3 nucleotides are TGCGCCAGCAGCTTACGACAGGGCACAGATACGCAGTATTTT. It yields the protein CASSLRQGTDTQYF.

CDR3 in amino acids: CAAVRDRGLSGTEAFF. The CDR3 nucleotides read TGCGCCGCTGTCCGGGACAGGGGGCTAAGTGGTACTGAAGCTTTCTTT. The chain recombines TRBV23-1 with TRBJ1-1, with 12 bases that match TRBD1. TRBV23-1 is placed among ORFs of uncertain function. V lost 11 bases and J lost 5; bases outside the gene matches: 15. The CDR3 has 16 residues.

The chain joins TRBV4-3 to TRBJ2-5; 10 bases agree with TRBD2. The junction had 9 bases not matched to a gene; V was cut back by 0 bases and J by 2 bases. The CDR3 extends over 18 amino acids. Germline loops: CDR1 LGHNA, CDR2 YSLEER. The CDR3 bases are TGCGCCAGCAGCCAAGATTTTTGGTCTAGCGGGGGTCAAGAGACCCAGTACTTC. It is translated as CASSQDFWSSGGQETQYF.

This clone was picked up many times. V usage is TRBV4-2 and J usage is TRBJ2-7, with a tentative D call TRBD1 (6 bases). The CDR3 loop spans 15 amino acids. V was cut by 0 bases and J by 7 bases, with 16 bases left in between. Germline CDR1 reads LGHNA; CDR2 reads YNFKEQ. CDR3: CASSQEAGRGWEQYF. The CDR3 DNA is TGTGCCAGCAGCCAAGAGGCCGGCAGGGGATGGGAGCAGTACTTC.

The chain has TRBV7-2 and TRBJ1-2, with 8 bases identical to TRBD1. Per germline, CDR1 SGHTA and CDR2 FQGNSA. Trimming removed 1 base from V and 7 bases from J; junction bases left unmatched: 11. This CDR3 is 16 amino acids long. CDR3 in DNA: TGTGCCAGCAGCTTAGGGAGGGCCCAGGGGGCGCTTGGCTACACCTTC. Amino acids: CASSLGRAQGALGYTF.

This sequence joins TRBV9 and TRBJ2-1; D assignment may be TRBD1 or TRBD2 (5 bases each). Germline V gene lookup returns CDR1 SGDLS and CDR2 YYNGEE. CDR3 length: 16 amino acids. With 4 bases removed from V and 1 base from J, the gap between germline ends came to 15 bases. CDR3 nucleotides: TGTGCCAGCAGCCCTCTATGGGGGAAATCCTACAATGAGCAGTTCTTC. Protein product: CASSPLWGKSYNEQFF.

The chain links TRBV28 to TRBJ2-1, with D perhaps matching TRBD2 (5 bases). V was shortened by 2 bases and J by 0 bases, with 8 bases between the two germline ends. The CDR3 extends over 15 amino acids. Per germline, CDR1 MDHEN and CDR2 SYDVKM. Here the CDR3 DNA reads TGTGCCAGCAGTTTAATGGGGAGCTCCTACAATGAGCAGTTCTTC. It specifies CASSLMGSSYNEQFF. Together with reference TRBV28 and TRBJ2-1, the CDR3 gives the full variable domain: DVKVTQSSRYLVKRTGEKVFLECVQDMDHENMFWYRQDPGLGLRLIYFSYDVKMKEKGDIPEGYSVSREKKERFSLILESASTNQTSMYLCASSLMGSSYNEQFFGPGTRLTVL.

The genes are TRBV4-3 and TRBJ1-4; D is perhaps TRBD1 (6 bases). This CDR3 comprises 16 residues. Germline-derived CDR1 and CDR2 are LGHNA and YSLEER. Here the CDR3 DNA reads TGCCCCCGCCGCCGACAGGTCCTACTAACTAATGAAAAACTGTTTTTT. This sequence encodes CPRRRQVLLTNEKLFF.

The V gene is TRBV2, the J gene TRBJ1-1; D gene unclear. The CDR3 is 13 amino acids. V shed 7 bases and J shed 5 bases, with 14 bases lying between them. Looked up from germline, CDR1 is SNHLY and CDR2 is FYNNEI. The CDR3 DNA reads TGTGCCAGCACTGTCGCCCCACGGACTGAAGCTTTCTTT. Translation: CASTVAPRTEAFF. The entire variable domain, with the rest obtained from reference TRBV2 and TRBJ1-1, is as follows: EPEVTQTPSHQVTQMGQEVILRCVPISNHLYFYWYRQILGQKVEFLVSFYNNEISEKSEIFDDQFSVERPDGSNFTLKIRSTKLEDSAMYFCASTVAPRTEAFFGQGTRLTVV.

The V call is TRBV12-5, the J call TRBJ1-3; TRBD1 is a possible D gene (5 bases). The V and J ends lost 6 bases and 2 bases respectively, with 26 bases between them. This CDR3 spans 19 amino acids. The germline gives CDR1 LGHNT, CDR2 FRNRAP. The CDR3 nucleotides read TGTGCTAGTGGCCTCACCATATATCGATCACAGGTTACTGGAAACACCATATATTTT. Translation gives CASGLTIYRSQVTGNTIYF.

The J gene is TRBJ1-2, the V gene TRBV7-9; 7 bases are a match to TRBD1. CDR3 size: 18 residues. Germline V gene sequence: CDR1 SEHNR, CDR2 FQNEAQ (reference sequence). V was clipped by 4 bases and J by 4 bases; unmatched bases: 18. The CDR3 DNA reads TGTGCCAGCAGCTCGCGATTCGACAGGGTGCGAATCGGCTATGGCTACACCTTC. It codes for CASSSRFDRVRIGYGYTF. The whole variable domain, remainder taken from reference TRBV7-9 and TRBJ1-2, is DTGVSQNPRHKITKRGQNVTFRCDPISEHNRLYWYRQTLGQGPEFLTYFQNEAQLEKSRLLSDRFSAERPKGSFSTLEIQRTEQGDSAMYLCASSSRFDRVRIGYGYTFGSGTRLTVV.

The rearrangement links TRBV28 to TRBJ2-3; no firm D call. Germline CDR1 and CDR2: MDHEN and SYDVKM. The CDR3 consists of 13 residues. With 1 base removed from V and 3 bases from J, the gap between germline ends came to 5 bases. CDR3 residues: CASSLFRTDTQYF. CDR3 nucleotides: TGTGCCAGCAGTTTATTTCGGACAGATACGCAGTATTTT.

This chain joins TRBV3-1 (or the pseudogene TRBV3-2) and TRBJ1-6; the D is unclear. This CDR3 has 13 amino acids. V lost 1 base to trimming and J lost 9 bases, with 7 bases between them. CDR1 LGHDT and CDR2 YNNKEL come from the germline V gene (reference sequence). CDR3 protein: CASSQGRASPLHF. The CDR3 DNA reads TGTGCCAGCAGCCAAGGGAGGGCTTCACCCCTCCACTTT.

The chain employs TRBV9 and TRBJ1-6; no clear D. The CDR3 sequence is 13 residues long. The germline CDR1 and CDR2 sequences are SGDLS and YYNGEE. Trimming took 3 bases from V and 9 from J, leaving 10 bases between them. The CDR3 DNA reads TGTGCCAGCAGCGGGGCGAACCCTTCACCCCTCCACTTT. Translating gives CASSGANPSPLHF. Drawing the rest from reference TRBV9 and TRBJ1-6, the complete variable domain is DSGVTQTPKHLITATGQRVTLRCSPRSGDLSVYWYQQSLDQGLQFLIQYYNGEERAKGNILERFSAQQFPDLHSELNLSSLELGDSALYFCASSGANPSPLHFGNGTRLTVT.